This T cell receptor beta chain was found in a study of blood T cells in healthy people across ages (dated by TCRdb to about 2015). General notes on the study: In model experiments, template switching captured about one uniquely barcoded TCR beta cDNA molecule for every two T cells. Using deep sequencing normalized with unique cDNA molecular identifiers, the study measured how TCR beta repertoire diversity changes with age. The donors were split into four age groups: young (average 16 years), middle-aged (roughly 39), aged (about 56) and long-lived (more than 80). To avoid experimental bias, donors of different ages were distributed randomly across sequencing lanes. The study analyzed two additional independent replicas of 1 million unique cDNA reads from the same blood draw for two donors, one aged 18 to 30 and one aged 80 or older.

The library relied on 5' RACE. The sample was run on an Illumina HiSeq 2500. A second PCR of roughly 6 to 11 cycles was run with a J-beta primer mix and a sample-barcoded 5' primer. Each TCR beta cDNA molecule received a unique molecular identifier from a template-switch 5' adaptor carrying 12 random nucleotides. At least 2.5 million CDR3-containing paired-end reads were obtained from each sample. All of the RNA was converted into first-strand cDNA using the Mint cDNA synthesis kit, with a TRBC-specific oligonucleotide serving as the primer. All cDNA was treated with uracil-DNA glycosylase and then went through a first 18-cycle PCR with the universal primers M1SS and BC2_uni_R. In the original analysis: Normalization of each sample was performed by random selection of 1 million high-quality reads, each carrying a distinct molecular identifier. Reads sharing molecular identifiers were discarded rather than binned into consensus sequences. MiTCR, set to a Q25 quality threshold and the strictest error-elimination algorithm, was used for CDR3 identification, clonotype clustering and error correction. Lower-bound total TCR beta diversity was estimated with a nonparametric unseen species model using Euler transformation. TCRdb reran the public reads through fastp at Q25 and MiXCR, keeping productive beta chains. Duplicate CDR3 protein sequences are folded into a single record with the most common DNA and genes. Here the V and J calls rest on TCRdb's processing, not on the authors' analysis. This sample holds over 950,000 distinct CDR3 sequences; around two fifths were observed only once. Around 12% of the sample is taken by the ten largest.

Donors were approximately 42 systemically healthy Caucasian individuals from Russia aged 6 to 90 years. Each donor gave approximately 9.3 milliliters of peripheral blood, collected into EDTA-treated Vacutainer tubes. Ficoll-Paque density-gradient centrifugation was used to isolate PBMCs, with at least 6.5 million per sample. Total RNA, at least 6 micrograms per sample, was extracted from PBMCs with Trizol reagent. For every donor, flow cytometry on a PBMC aliquot measured the percentage of naive CD45RAhigh/CD27high T cells. As for this clonotype: This receptor's antigen is unknown. Qualities for individual bases were not recorded, and no much larger clone is one base off.

Study-wide conclusions, independent of this receptor: As age increased, observed TCR beta diversity per million T cells dropped in a roughly linear way, and a significant reduction was already evident by age about 40. Because the CMV infection status of the donors was unknown, age-related changes in expanded clonotypes may potentially have been confounded. Since profiling was done on bulk unsorted PBMCs, naive and antigen-experienced compartments could not be conclusively compared. Compared with the aged group, more naive CD4+ T cells, fewer expanded clones and increased TCR diversity were shown by the long-lived group, suggesting age selection. The percentage of naive T cells measured by flow cytometry correlated strongly with observed TCR beta diversity. Estimates of total diversity based on one million sequenced T cells were considered lower bounds and underestimates.

From a lookup of the germline V gene, CDR1 and CDR2 are SQVTM and ANQGSEA. Relative to germline, V is missing 7 bases and J is missing 12 bases, with 9 bases of the junction outside any gene match. CDR3 length: 11 amino acids, cysteine to phenylalanine. The CDR3 DNA has 33 bases and is translated from base 1. The chain employs TRBV29-1 and TRBJ2-1, with 7 middle bases fitting TRBD2. The receptor was isolated from a man in his late teens or twenties in good health. The sequenced sample was blood. CDR3 loop: CSAFSWEGQFF. The sequenced DNA: TGCAGCGCCTTTTCGTGGGAGGGGCAGTTCTTC.